This record looks at one TCR beta chain sequence and its context. The data derive from a study of T cell changes during pregnancy in multiple sclerosis. Profiled with immunoSEQ multiplex PCR; TCRdb holds only in-frame clones, not every one. The table shows approximately 34,000 clones, with 85% to 95% occurring only once. The CDR3 length is 14 residues. Germline V gives CDR1 MDHEN, CDR2 SYDVKM. With V trimmed by 3 bases and J by 4 bases, 4 bases remained unmatched. Source: CD4+ T cells from peripheral blood mononuclear cells, taken in the second trimester of pregnancy. This receptor was identified in a female donor with multiple sclerosis, enrolled in a pregnancy study. The rearrangement uses TRBV28 and TRBJ2-3, with TRBD2 identical over 7 bases. CDR3 in amino acids: CASSFLGGSDTQYF. For the CDR3, the DNA is TGTGCCAGCAGTTTTCTGGGGGGGTCAGATACGCAGTATTTT.